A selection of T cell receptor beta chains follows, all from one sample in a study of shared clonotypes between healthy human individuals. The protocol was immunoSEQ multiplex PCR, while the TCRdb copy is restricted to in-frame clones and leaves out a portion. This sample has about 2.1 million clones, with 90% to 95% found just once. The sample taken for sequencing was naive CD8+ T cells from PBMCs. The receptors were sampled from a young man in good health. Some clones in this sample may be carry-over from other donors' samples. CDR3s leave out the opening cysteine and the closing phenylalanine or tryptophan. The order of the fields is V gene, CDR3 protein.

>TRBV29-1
SVVLNTEAF
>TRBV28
ASSRGGAYYGYT
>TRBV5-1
ASSWSGNNEQF
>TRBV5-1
ASSLGPPTEGYT
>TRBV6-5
ASSRGTGLYNEQF
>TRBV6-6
ASRAGAEMNTEAF
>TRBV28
ASTPTGGGLQPQH
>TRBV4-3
ASSQEFVAGRAEAF
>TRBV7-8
ASPGTSSSGANVLT
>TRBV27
ASSNRGTSYNEQF
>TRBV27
ASSPRTGGSYEQY
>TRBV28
ASCGRRGRYEQY
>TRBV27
ASRLTGAGEQY
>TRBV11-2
ASSSRDRQAYEQY
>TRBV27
ASSPDRPGEQY
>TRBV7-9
ASSSPGRRSAPGNTIY
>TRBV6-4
ASSDLGAGANVLT
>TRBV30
AWAPAGYTTDTQY
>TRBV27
ASSLSGYSNQPQH